Below, one T cell receptor beta chain is given with its context. This CDR3 spans 15 amino acids. The junction had 1 base not matched to a gene; V was cut back by 3 bases and J by 0 bases. The germline CDR1 and CDR2 sequences are SGDLS and YYNGEE. Generated by immunoSEQ multiplex PCR, the TCRdb table keeps only in-frame clones and is missing some. The sample contains around 150,000 clones, over 60% of which appear only once. The source of the sample is a study of blood T cell repertoires in COVID-19. Overall study: Sites in the United States, Italy and Spain provided acute and convalescent COVID-19 samples. PBMCs, B-cell-depleted T cells, or T cells were the source of the cDNA or gDNA that made up the material.

The rearrangement links TRBV9 to TRBJ2-3; 10 positions agree with TRBD2. This receptor was identified in a middle-aged man with acute or convalescent COVID-19. Sequencing was done on a sample of peripheral blood. CDR3 DNA sequence: TGTGCCAGCAGCGAGCGGGGGGGAAGCACAGATACGCAGTATTTT. This encodes CASSERGGSTDTQYF.